The 14 T cell receptor beta chains below were found in one sample sequenced in a study of T cell repertoires in cytomegalovirus infection. Their recognized antigens are unknown. TCRdb re-called the reads through MiXCR, storing one row per CDR3 protein. This table has about half a million distinct CDR3 sequences, under 55% appearing once. This specimen consisted of cultured PBMCs, obtained from culture after CMV antigen stimulation. Receptor source: a human donor in good health (CMV status not recorded). Some clones in this sample may be carry-over from other donors' samples.

This clonotype was seen a few times. The chain links TRBV7-8 to TRBJ2-7; D call uncertain. Looked up from germline, CDR1 is SGHVS and CDR2 is FQNEAQ. The CDR3 length is 14 residues. The V gene lost 2 bases and the J gene lost 2 bases, with 10 bases spanning the gap. CDR3 nucleotide sequence: TGTGCCAGCAGCTTAAGGATAAAGGCCTACGAGCAGTACTTC. This codes for CASSLRIKAYEQYF.

The V and J genes are TRBV7-8 and TRBJ2-2; 8 bases are a match to TRBD2. The ends lost 1 base at V and 6 bases at J; junction bases unmatched: 7. From germline, CDR1 is SGHVS and CDR2 FQNEAQ. The CDR3 extends over 16 amino acids. The CDR3 region is CASSLVQRGWAGELFF. The CDR3 region has the DNA TGTGCCAGCAGCTTAGTCCAGCGGGGGTGGGCCGGGGAGCTGTTTTTT.

This clonotype has only a few counts. Here the CDR3 reads CAGVERADEQFF. DNA of the CDR3: TGTGCCGGGGTCGAGAGGGCGGATGAGCAGTTCTTC. The V gene is TRBV2, the J gene TRBJ2-1; perhaps TRBD2 as D (5 bases). CDR1 is SNHLY, CDR2 FYNNEI, per germline. The CDR3 length is 12 residues. Trimming removed 11 bases from V and 8 bases from J, with 16 bases in between.

This rearrangement joins TRBV5-6 to TRBJ2-7, with D perhaps given as TRBD1 or TRBD2 (5 bases each). The CDR3 length is 13 residues. CDR1 and CDR2 (germline): SGHDT, YYEEEE. V lost 3 bases and J lost 6, with 13 bases in between. The CDR3 here is CASSSGTVGEQYF. The CDR3 coding sequence is TGTGCCAGCAGCTCCGGGACGGTCGGCGAGCAGTACTTC.

Only a few counts were recorded for this clonotype. No conserved phenylalanine or tryptophan is present at the end of the CDR3, so a read error is the likely explanation. The chain recombines TRBV11-2 with TRBJ2-3; the match to TRBD1 covers 7 bases. The CDR3 length is 17 residues. The germline gives CDR1 SGHAT, CDR2 FQNNGV. Losses at the gene ends were 6 bases for V and 2 bases for J; bases not matched to a gene: 14. The CDR3 here is CASSAWGQNKYTDTQYS. Written as DNA, the CDR3 is TGTGCCAGCAGTGCTTGGGGACAGAATAAGTACACAGATACGCAGTATTCT.

This clonotype was seen a few times. CDR3 residues: CASSPTGWTGELFF. The CDR3, as DNA: TGTGCCAGCTCACCAACGGGATGGACCGGGGAGCTGTTTTTT. The chain joins TRBV18 to TRBJ2-2; tentatively, D is TRBD2 (5 bases). The V end was cut by 2 bases, the J end by 5 bases, with 9 bases between. The CDR3 is made up of 14 amino acids. The germline CDR1 and CDR2 sequences are KGHSH and LQKENI.

This clonotype was observed a few times. The gene calls are TRBV7-2 and TRBJ2-1, with 7 bases aligning to TRBD2. The trim removed 3 bases at V and 6 bases at J, leaving 5 bases unmatched. Germline CDR1 is SGHTA and CDR2 is FQGNSA. The CDR3 is 14 amino acids. The CDR3: CASSFGASGNEQFF. CDR3 bases: TGTGCCAGCAGCTTTGGAGCTAGCGGCAATGAGCAGTTCTTC.

This clonotype came up a few times. The rearrangement joins TRBV4-3 to TRBJ2-7, with 12 bases aligning to TRBD2. The CDR3 totals 17 residues. The ends lost 2 bases at V and 2 bases at J; junction bases unmatched: 7. Germline V gene lookup returns CDR1 LGHNA and CDR2 YSLEER. Written as DNA, the CDR3 is TGCGCCAGCAGCCAATATCCTAGCGGGAGGGGAGCCTACGAGCAGTACTTC. Translated, it gives CASSQYPSGRGAYEQYF.

The chain carries TRBV20-1 and TRBJ1-3; D ambiguous. Germline values: CDR1 DFQATT, CDR2 SNEGSKA (reference sequence). Trimming took 5 bases from V and 0 from J, leaving 11 bases between them. The length of the CDR3 is 14 residues. The chain's CDR3 is CSARPANSGNTIYF. The CDR3, as DNA: TGCAGTGCTCGCCCCGCAAACTCTGGAAACACCATATATTTT.

The V gene is TRBV12-3 or TRBV12-4, the J gene TRBJ2-2; 15 bases align to TRBD2. This CDR3 is built from 17 residues. V shed 5 bases and J 7 bases; nucleotides not matched to a gene: 8. CDR3 amino acids: CASSPGLAGGPGGELFF. CDR3 nucleotides: TGTGCCAGCAGTCCCGGACTAGCGGGGGGGCCGGGCGGGGAGCTGTTTTTT.

This clonotype has a single count. This rearrangement joins TRBV20-1 to TRBJ2-3, with 10 bases aligning to TRBD1. V lost 4 bases and J lost 2; bases outside the gene matches: 15. The CDR3 sequence is 18 residues long. From germline, CDR1 is DFQATT and CDR2 SNEGSKA (reference sequence). The CDR3 DNA is TGCAGTGCTACTCGACAGGGGGCGATTATAAGGAACACAGATACGCAGTATTTT. Protein sequence: CSATRQGAIIRNTDTQYF.

The chain recombines TRBV7-6 with TRBJ2-6, with D tentatively TRBD1 (5 bases). Trimming pared 6 bases from V and 0 bases from J, leaving 12 bases between. The CDR3 has 16 residues. Looked up from germline, CDR1 is SGHVS and CDR2 is FNYEAQ. This CDR3 reads CASRGEIGSGANVLTF. CDR3 in DNA: TGTGCCAGCAGAGGGGAAATCGGCTCTGGGGCCAACGTCCTGACTTTC.

This clonotype has a handful of counts. The chain uses TRBV11-2 and TRBJ2-3, with a tentative D call TRBD2 (6 bases). This CDR3 contains 16 residues. CDR1 is SGHAT, CDR2 FQNNGV, per germline. V lost 2 bases and J lost 6, with 18 bases in between. CDR3 region: CASSLFGSGTMDTQYF. The CDR3 nucleotides are TGTGCCAGCAGCTTATTCGGTAGCGGTACCATGGATACGCAGTATTTT.

This clonotype appeared a few times. V usage is TRBV6-1 and J usage is TRBJ2-6; D call uncertain. Germline assignment: CDR1 MNHNS and CDR2 SASEGT. V lost 6 bases and J 0 bases, leaving 9 bases between the germline ends. The CDR3 sequence is 15 residues long. CDR3 DNA: TGTGCCAGCAGAGCAGCAAGCTCTGGGGCCAACGTCCTGACTTTC. This codes for CASRAASSGANVLTF.